Listed here is a single T cell receptor beta chain. Its antigen remains unidentified. The CDR3 covers 14 residues. Per germline, CDR1 MGHDK and CDR2 SYGVNS. Trimming cost V 2 bases and J 1 base, with 6 bases left between them. Genomic DNA was employed as the template in profiling TCR beta VDJ and CDR3. From the reads, TCRdb called clonotypes with MiXCR, one entry per CDR3 protein. The table shows tens of thousands of distinct CDR3 sequences, with roughly 50% occurring only once. These data are taken from a study of CD8+CD57+ T cells in acquired aplastic anemia. Study details: Sorted CD4+ and CD8+ cells gave an average of 3.2 ug of DNA. Whole-study results and caveats: Over 25 CD8+ CDR3 sequences occurred in both the patients and the controls. Controls and patients did not differ significantly in CD8+ Simpson's diversity.

This chain links TRBV25-1 with TRBJ1-5; D not certain. The material sequenced was sorted CD4+, CD8+, or CD8+CD57+ T cells (not recorded which) from PBMCs. This sequence originates from a human donor in good health, serving as a control. The CDR3 loop reads CASSEGSSNQPQHF. The CDR3 DNA reads as TGTGCCAGCAGTGAAGGGTCAAGCAATCAGCCCCAGCATTTT.